The next 13 T cell receptor beta chains were all read from a single sample in a study of cytomegalovirus exposure and HLA in healthy donors. In the PCR, 60 Vbeta and 13 Jbeta primers were used. The repertoire was sequenced with immunoSEQ multiplex PCR; TCRdb's copy has only in-frame clones and lacks some. The sample holds 90,000 to 100,000 clones, around four fifths seen once. Source material: PBMCs. The receptors derive from a woman aged 40 to 50 in good health and CMV-seronegative.

The chain recombines TRBV27 with TRBJ2-1, with TRBD2 matching over 9 bases. CDR1 is MNHEY, CDR2 SMNVEV, per germline (reference sequence). The CDR3 is 15 residues long. V lost 8 bases, J lost 8 bases, and 13 bases stayed unmatched. The CDR3 sequence: CASSRGGRAHDEQFF. The CDR3, as DNA: TGTGCCAGCTCGAGGGGCGGGAGGGCCCACGATGAGCAGTTCTTC.

The chain recombines TRBV2 with TRBJ2-3; 7 bases line up with TRBD1. CDR1 SNHLY and CDR2 FYNNEI come from the germline V gene. The V segment lost 4 bases and the J segment 9 bases; nucleotides outside the gene matches: 4. The CDR3 length is 12 residues. The CDR3 DNA follows: TGTGCCAGCAGTGGAACAGGGGACACGCAGTATTTT. Encoded protein: CASSGTGDTQYF. Using reference TRBV2 and TRBJ2-3 for the parts outside the CDR3, the full variable domain is EPEVTQTPSHQVTQMGQEVILRCVPISNHLYFYWYRQILGQKVEFLVSFYNNEISEKSEIFDDQFSVERPDGSNFTLKIRSTKLEDSAMYFCASSGTGDTQYFGPGTRLTVL.

This CDR3 reads CASSTLAGVNNEQFF. CDR3 coding DNA: TGTGCCAGTAGTACGCTAGCGGGAGTCAACAATGAGCAGTTCTTC. This chain connects TRBV19 to TRBJ2-1; TRBD2 matches at 10 bases. The germline V gene encodes CDR1 LNHDA and CDR2 SQIVND (reference sequence). Trimming cost V 4 bases and J 5 bases; bases outside gene matches: 5. This CDR3 spans 15 amino acids.

This chain connects TRBV19 to TRBJ2-2; a possible D gene is TRBD1 (5 bases). The CDR3 length is 15 residues. Germline V gives CDR1 LNHDA, CDR2 SQIVND (reference sequence). V shed 7 bases and J shed 2 bases, with 14 bases lying between them. DNA of the CDR3: TGTGCCAGTAAATTAGCCAGGGCAAACACCGGGGAGCTGTTTTTT. Residues: CASKLARANTGELFF.

This chain connects TRBV7-9 to TRBJ1-1; the match to TRBD1 covers 7 bases. Germline V gene data show CDR1 as SEHNR and CDR2 as FQNEAQ (reference sequence). The junction had 8 bases not matched to a gene; V was cut back by 5 bases and J by 2 bases. The CDR3 is 15 residues long. CDR3 region: CASSPPRQGNTEAFF. Here the CDR3 DNA reads TGTGCCAGCAGCCCCCCTCGACAGGGAAACACTGAAGCTTTCTTT.

This chain connects TRBV2 to TRBJ1-4; D is perhaps TRBD1 (5 bases). This CDR3 is built from 14 residues. V was clipped by 6 bases and J by 4 bases, with 12 bases between them. The germline CDR1 and CDR2 sequences are SNHLY and FYNNEI. This chain's CDR3 is CASRAGPFNEKLFF. The CDR3 DNA follows: TGTGCCAGCAGGGCAGGGCCCTTTAATGAAAAACTGTTTTTT. Complete variable domain (other parts from reference TRBV2 and TRBJ1-4): EPEVTQTPSHQVTQMGQEVILRCVPISNHLYFYWYRQILGQKVEFLVSFYNNEISEKSEIFDDQFSVERPDGSNFTLKIRSTKLEDSAMYFCASRAGPFNEKLFFGSGTQLSVL.

The chain uses TRBV6-1 and TRBJ2-2, with TRBD1 identical over 9 bases. J gave up 8 bases and V 6 bases, and 16 bases lay outside the gene matches. The CDR3 runs to 17 residues. Germline CDR1 is MNHNS and CDR2 is SASEGT. This CDR3 is CASSEQGARGGRGELFF. DNA of the CDR3: TGTGCCAGCAGCGAACAGGGGGCGCGAGGCGGCAGAGGGGAGCTGTTTTTT.

This clone ranks as medium-sized (0.01 to 0.1%). The J gene is TRBJ1-4, the V gene TRBV28; D call uncertain. The germline V and J ends were trimmed by 5 bases and 4 bases, with 8 bases remaining between them. The germline CDR1 and CDR2 sequences are MDHEN and SYDVKM. The CDR3 runs 13 residues. The CDR3 sequence: CASSGVDNEKLFF. DNA of the CDR3: TGTGCCAGCAGTGGAGTGGATAATGAAAAACTGTTTTTT.

The rearrangement links TRBV6-6 to TRBJ1-2, with 8 bases aligning to TRBD1. CDR1 is MNHNY, CDR2 SVGAGI, per germline (reference sequence). The CDR3 is made up of 12 amino acids. The J segment lost 6 bases and the V segment lost 5 bases, leaving 2 bases of the junction unmatched. The DNA of the CDR3 is TGTGCCAGCAGTCCGACAGGGGATGGCTACACCTTC. Protein sequence: CASSPTGDGYTF.

The CDR3 DNA is TGTGCCAGCAGTGAAACAGGGGGCCGCACTGAAGCTTTCTTT. It is translated as CASSETGGRTEAFF. The chain joins TRBV6-4 to TRBJ1-1; 9 bases fit TRBD1. Germline V gene sequence: CDR1 MRHNA, CDR2 SNTAGT. The trim removed 3 bases at V and 4 bases at J, leaving 3 bases unmatched. The CDR3 extends over 14 amino acids.

This rearrangement joins TRBV5-1 to TRBJ2-3; D gene unclear. Trimming took 0 bases from V and 0 from J, leaving 17 bases between them. Germline V gene sequence: CDR1 SGHRS, CDR2 YFSETQ. This CDR3 comprises 18 residues. The CDR3 region is CASSLVSGGVTSTDTQYF. For the CDR3, the DNA is TGCGCCAGCAGCTTGGTTTCTGGCGGAGTAACTAGCACAGATACGCAGTATTTT.

V gene TRBV14 combines with J gene TRBJ1-1; no reliable D call. V dropped 2 bases and J dropped 1 base, with 8 bases sitting between them. The CDR3 spans 14 residues. Germline V lookup: CDR1 SGHDN, CDR2 FVKESK. The CDR3 sequence: CASSQSAGNTEAFF. The CDR3 DNA sequence: TGTGCCAGCAGCCAAAGCGCGGGGAACACTGAAGCTTTCTTT.

This clone was counted a single time. The chain couples TRBV4-2 to TRBJ2-3; D gene uncertain. V was pared by 3 bases and J by 0 bases, with 10 bases between. The CDR3 has 15 residues. Germline V CDR1 and CDR2: LGHNA, YNFKEQ. CDR3 coding DNA: TGTGCCAGCAGCCACGAGCTAGGAAGCACAGATACGCAGTATTTT. Protein product: CASSHELGSTDTQYF.